This is a list of T cell receptor beta chains from one sample in a study of blood T cell repertoires in COVID-19. TCRdb keeps only in-frame clones here, not all; method: immunoSEQ multiplex PCR. The table lists roughly 160,000 clones, around 80% of them singletons. The sample was PBMCs or T cells enriched from blood (not recorded which). These receptors were taken from a man aged 50 to 59 who had recovered from COVID-19. Each CDR3 is given with its conserved first and last residue. A D gene is named only where the DNA matches it firmly. Size is omitted from some rows. Given values are once, few, many or a class for expanded clones.

DNA	CDR3	D	J	size	V
TGTGCCAGCAGTTTCCGGACAGGGGGCTTGGGGGAGACCCAGTACTTC	CASSFRTGGLGETQYF	TRBD1	TRBJ2-5	-	TRBV6-5
TGCGCCAGCAGCCCCCAAGGACTAGCCCAAGAGACCCAGTACTTC	CASSPQGLAQETQYF	TRBD2	TRBJ2-5	once	TRBV4-1
TGTGCCAGCACCGAAGGACAGGGTCGGGGAGAAAAACTGTTTTTT	CASTEGQGRGEKLFF	TRBD1	TRBJ1-4	few	TRBV3-1/TRBV3-2
TGTGCCTCCTACCCCGGGACAGGGTACAATCAGCCCCAGCATTTT	CASYPGTGYNQPQHF	TRBD1	TRBJ1-5	-	TRBV28
TGCGCCAGCAGCATCGAAAGTCAGGATAGCACAGATACGCAGTATTTT	CASSIESQDSTDTQYF	-	TRBJ2-3	-	TRBV5-1
TGTGCCAGCAGCCCTAGCGGGGGGGCGACCGGGGAGCTGTTTTTT	CASSPSGGATGELFF	TRBD2	TRBJ2-2	-	TRBV7-3
TGTGCCATCAGTGAGTCTGGTACGGTCCAAAATCAGCCCCAGCATTTT	CAISESGTVQNQPQHF	-	TRBJ1-5	once	TRBV10-3
TGTGCCAGCAGCCAAGCTGGACAGGGTATGAATGAGCAGTTCTTC	CASSQAGQGMNEQFF	TRBD1	TRBJ2-1	-	TRBV3-1/TRBV3-2
TGTGCCACCAGCAGTGGGACAGGGATCTCCTACGAGCAGTACTTC	CATSSGTGISYEQYF	TRBD1	TRBJ2-7	-	TRBV15
TGTGCCAGCAGCGCCCCGGGCAGGGACAGAAACACCATATATTTT	CASSAPGRDRNTIYF	-	TRBJ1-3	-	TRBV9
TGTGCCAGTAGTAGGGGACAGGGACCCTACGAGCAGTACTTC	CASSRGQGPYEQYF	TRBD1	TRBJ2-7	-	TRBV19
TGTGCCAGCAGCGTAGAGGGGTTACCTACCTACGAGCAGTACTTC	CASSVEGLPTYEQYF	-	TRBJ2-7	-	TRBV9
TGCGCCAGCAGCTTGGCGCCTCTAGCGACAGATACGCAGTATTTT	CASSLAPLATDTQYF	-	TRBJ2-3	-	TRBV5-1
TGTGCCAGCAGTTTTTACCAAAACAGGGGTAGGAGGAATTCACCCCTCCACTTT	CASSFYQNRGRRNSPLHF	TRBD1	TRBJ1-6	-	TRBV28
TGTGCCAGCAGCACGAACAGGGGACTTAATGAAAAACTGTTTTTT	CASSTNRGLNEKLFF	TRBD1	TRBJ1-4	many	TRBV5-4
TGTGCCAGCAGTCTTCGAGGGGGGGACCACACAGATACGCAGTATTTT	CASSLRGGDHTDTQYF	-	TRBJ2-3	once	TRBV27
TGTGCCTGGAGTACTACGCAGGGGGCGCGGTACACAGATACGCAGTATTTT	CAWSTTQGARYTDTQYF	TRBD1	TRBJ2-3	-	TRBV30
TGTGCCAGCAGCCTTACAGGGGGGTCTGGCTACACCTTC	CASSLTGGSGYTF	TRBD1	TRBJ1-2	few	TRBV28
TGTGCCAGCAGTACCCCTAGCGGGGGACAAGAGACCCAGTACTTC	CASSTPSGGQETQYF	TRBD2	TRBJ2-5	few	TRBV27
TGTGCCAGCAGCTCATGGACAGAGAACACTGAAGCTTTCTTT	CASSSWTENTEAFF	-	TRBJ1-1	-	TRBV21-1
TGCGCCAGCAGCTCGACAGGGTCGAACACCGGGGAGCTGTTTTTT	CASSSTGSNTGELFF	TRBD1	TRBJ2-2	-	TRBV5-1
TGTGCCAGCAGGGCACAGGGAGCCACCTACGAGCAGTACTTC	CASRAQGATYEQYF	-	TRBJ2-7	few	TRBV2
TGTGCCAGCAGTTTTCAGACAGGGGGGCACTACGAGCAGTACTTC	CASSFQTGGHYEQYF	TRBD1	TRBJ2-7	-	TRBV28
TGCGCCAGCAGCTTGGCTTGGGGCCCCTACGAGCAGTACTTC	CASSLAWGPYEQYF	-	TRBJ2-7	-	TRBV5-1
TGTGCCACCAGCCAGGACAGGGGTGGGTCCTACGAGCAGTACTTC	CATSQDRGGSYEQYF	TRBD1	TRBJ2-7	-	TRBV15
TGTGCCAGCAGCCAGGACAGGGGGTGGACAGATACGCAGTATTTT	CASSQDRGWTDTQYF	TRBD1	TRBJ2-3	-	TRBV14
TGTGCCAGTAGTATTCATTCTTCTGGGTCGGGCAATGAGCAGTTCTTC	CASSIHSSGSGNEQFF	-	TRBJ2-1	-	TRBV19
TGTGCCAGTAGTATGGCCAGTGGACAGGGTAATCAGCCCCAGCATTTT	CASSMASGQGNQPQHF	TRBD1	TRBJ1-5	-	TRBV19
TGTGCCAGCAGTCACAGGGGTCCCCCGGATTCACCCCTCCACTTT	CASSHRGPPDSPLHF	TRBD1	TRBJ1-6	-	TRBV6-5
TGTGCCAGCAGTTTAGCCTATGAAGCTTTCTTT	CASSLAYEAFF	-	TRBJ1-1	-	TRBV28
TGTGCCCTTCTACGTCGAGGGCGGGCGCGTCGGGAGAGCAATCAGCCCCAGCATTTT	CALLRRGRARRESNQPQHF	-	TRBJ1-5	-	TRBV19
TGTGCCAGCAGTGAAGACCTAGCGGGAGACACAGATACGCAGTATTTT	CASSEDLAGDTDTQYF	TRBD2	TRBJ2-3	-	TRBV2
TGCAGTGCTAGTCTTCCTAGCGGACGCACAGATACGCAGTATTTT	CSASLPSGRTDTQYF	TRBD2	TRBJ2-3	-	TRBV20-1
TGTGCCAGCAGCACTGGGCCCTCCAATGAGCAGTTCTTC	CASSTGPSNEQFF	-	TRBJ2-1	-	TRBV7-6
TGTGCCAGCAGCTTAGGGCTGTCGGGGCGGTCTCGGGGGGAGACCCAGTACTTC	CASSLGLSGRSRGETQYF	-	TRBJ2-5	-	TRBV7-2